Each of the 5 T cell receptor beta chains below was sequenced from the same sample in a study of CD8 T cells in ankylosing spondylitis. General study results and limits: Seemingly characteristic of ankylosing spondylitis blood was a TCR beta motif consisting of 7 or 8 highly homologous variants.

From the 5' RACE reads, TCRdb called clonotypes with MiXCR, one entry per CDR3 protein. Among about 540,000 distinct CDR3 sequences listed, roughly 12% were seen once. Their antigens remain unidentified. Sequencing was done on a sample of blood, either unsorted or a sorted T cell fraction (not recorded which). The receptors derive from a male donor with ankylosing spondylitis.

This clonotype was picked up a small number of times. This chain uses TRBV4-1 with TRBJ2-5; TRBD2 is a possible D gene (6 bases). The V end lost 4 bases, the J end lost 5 bases, and 11 bases lay between the germline ends. Looked up from germline, CDR1 is MGHRA and CDR2 is YSYEKL. The CDR3 runs to 13 residues. CDR3 amino acids: CASSRLGGETQYF. The CDR3 DNA is TGCGCCAGCAGCCGCCTTGGGGGGGAGACCCAGTACTTC.

The gene calls are TRBV11-2 and TRBJ2-5, with D maybe TRBD1 (5 bases). This CDR3 contains 14 residues. Deletions cut 5 bases from V and 1 base from J, with 11 bases between. Germline V gene lookup returns CDR1 SGHAT and CDR2 FQNNGV. The CDR3: CASSLDNPQETQYF. CDR3 nucleotide sequence: TGTGCCAGCAGCCTGGACAATCCCCAAGAGACCCAGTACTTC. The variable domain in full, with the rest retrieved from reference TRBV11-2 and TRBJ2-5, is EAGVAQSPRYKIIEKRQSVAFWCNPISGHATLYWYQQILGQGPKLLIQFQNNGVVDDSQLPKDRFSAERLKGVDSTLKIQPAKLEDSAVYLCASSLDNPQETQYFGPGTRLLVL.

This clonotype was observed a handful of times. The CDR3 reads CASTTGGSETQYF. CDR3 sequence (DNA): TGTGCCAGCACCACAGGGGGGTCAGAGACCCAGTACTTC. The chain carries TRBV7-9 and TRBJ2-5, with TRBD1 identical over 8 bases. The V and J ends lost 7 bases and 4 bases, in that order; junction bases with no gene match: 5. The CDR3 covers 13 residues. CDR1 is SEHNR and CDR2 is FQNEAQ in the germline V gene (reference sequence). The complete variable domain, with remaining parts taken from reference TRBV7-9 and TRBJ2-5, reads DTGVSQNPRHKITKRGQNVTFRCDPISEHNRLYWYRQTLGQGPEFLTYFQNEAQLEKSRLLSDRFSAERPKGSFSTLEIQRTEQGDSAMYLCASTTGGSETQYFGPGTRLLVL.

This clonotype was picked up many times. The chain joins TRBV7-9 to TRBJ2-7; possible D gene TRBD1, 6 bases. CDR3 length equals 14 residues. Germline-derived CDR1 and CDR2 are SEHNR and FQNEAQ (reference sequence). Trimming removed 5 bases at V and 0 bases at J, with 11 bases between. The CDR3 DNA is TGTGCCAGCAGCCCGAGGGACACCTCCTACGAGCAGTACTTC. Protein product: CASSPRDTSYEQYF.

This clonotype was observed many times. The chain links TRBV20-1 to TRBJ1-6; D might be TRBD1 (6 bases). Germline V gives CDR1 DFQATT, CDR2 SNEGSKA (reference sequence). Trimming pared 0 bases from V and 7 bases from J, leaving 10 bases between. This CDR3 region has 14 residues. In DNA, the CDR3 is TGCAGTGCTAGAGATGTCAGGGGAAATTCACCCCTCCACTTT. This codes for CSARDVRGNSPLHF.